This record concerns one T cell receptor beta chain sequence. The clone's antigen remains unknown. No much larger clonotype is one base removed from it; base qualities were not supplied. Participants in the prospective study were enrolled through a virtual design, were aged about 18 to 100 years, and lived in roughly 24 United States geographic areas. In the prospective study, cohorts were assigned on the basis of participant-reported clinical history obtained from a screening survey and a study questionnaire. Recovered participants in ImmuneRACE Cohort 3 were defined by two consecutive negative NP/OP PCR tests, clearance by a healthcare professional, or resolution of symptoms. Each participant in the prospective study had whole blood, serum and a nasopharyngeal or oropharyngeal swab collected by mobile phlebotomists. Participants in the prospective study had the option to provide additional blood draws and questionnaires over an approximately 2-month period. Before DNA extraction, prospective study blood samples were shipped either frozen or at room temperature.

Trimming removed 5 bases from V and 5 bases from J; the gene matches leave 6 bases unexplained. The CDR3 measures 16 amino acids from cysteine to phenylalanine. Kept here is only the CDR3 DNA, which spans 48 bases and is read in frame from base 1. CDR1 and CDR2 are read off the germline V gene as SGHTA and FQGNSA. This sample is part of a study of blood T cell repertoires in COVID-19 (dated by TCRdb to 2018 to 2020). For the wider study: Collaborator samples came from the United States, Italy and Spain and covered acute and convalescent phases of COVID-19. The prospective study material was composed of cDNA or gDNA derived from T cells, B-cell-depleted T cells, or PBMCs. Deeply sampled blood TCRbeta repertoires from subjects exposed to, actively infected with, or recovered from COVID-19 were included in the dataset. The samples were drawn from two sources: the first 160 participants of the ongoing ImmuneRACE study, and 1,254 subjects contributed by 6 global collaborators. Where available, HLA class I and class II types were obtained from metadata supplied by the sample provider rather than from assay-based typing. The repertoires were released in a freely available public database intended as a resource for research on the immune response to SARS-CoV-2. Nearly every sample came with metadata listing a de-identified subject ID, COVID-19 status, age in years and sex.

Broader findings and caveats from the paper: The amount of clinical and demographic metadata varied by source and participant and was provided uncurated.

TCRbeta CDR3 regions were amplified from genomic DNA using the immunoSEQ Assay, a bias-controlled multiplex PCR. On the authors' methods: Nucleated cell counts per sample were estimated from amplification of reference gene primers within the assay. Sequence reads were collapsed and filtered to measure the absolute abundance of every unique TCRbeta CDR3 rearrangement. For each sample, productive Simpson clonality was calculated as the square root of Simpson's diversity index over productive rearrangements. Sourced from immuneACCESS, this table was stored by TCRdb with only in-frame sequences that have V and J called. A share of the clones is absent; for the studies checked, an unresolved V gene accounts for under half, and the remainder has no known explanation. V, J and clone size reflect that table, while D and trimming were determined from the DNA. Across this sample there are 310,000 or so clones, with around 90% seen only once. The top ten hold 0.95% to 1.2% of the sample.

The receptor was derived from a woman younger than 45 who had recovered from COVID-19. Sequenced sample: PBMCs or T cells enriched from blood (not recorded which). This receptor chain uses TRBV7-2 and TRBJ1-6; the junction holds 10 bases that match TRBD1. The CDR3 protein: CASSTMTGGNNSPLHF. The nucleotide sequence is TGTGCCAGCAGCACCATGACAGGGGGCAATAATTCACCCCTCCACTTT. Extended through the reference TRBV7-2 and TRBJ1-6 proteins, this CDR3 yields the full variable domain: GAGVSQSPSNKVTEKGKDVELRCDPISGHTALYWYRQSLGQGLEFLIYFQGNSAPDKSGLPSDRFSAERTGGSVSTLTIQRTQQEDSAVYLCASSTMTGGNNSPLHFGNGTRLTVT.